This T cell receptor beta chain stems from a study of shared clonotypes between healthy human individuals. Overall study: Per donor, three plates held CD4 naive cells, three held CD4 memory, two held CD8 naive and one held CD8 memory.

The V segment lost 2 bases and the J segment 0 bases; nucleotides outside the gene matches: 13. The CDR3 spans 18 residues. Per the germline V gene, CDR1 is LNHNV and CDR2 is YYDKDF (reference sequence). This clone appeared once. Its antigen is unknown. Study-wide points: Naive subsets generally had larger estimated richness than memory subsets. At large depth, rarefaction still showed sorted-subset sequencing to be incomplete.

CD4+ cell separation produced CD45RA+ naive and CD45RA-negative memory subsets. Assay used: immunoSEQ multiplex PCR; TCRdb lists only in-frame clones, some missing. The repertoire has some 1.4 million clones, more than 95% of them found once; the top ten carry over 1%. The sequence derives from a man aged 25-45 years in good health. Source material: naive CD4+ T cells sorted from blood. Described subset: CD45RA+ positively selected. The chain has TRBV15 and TRBJ2-7, with TRBD2 matching over 7 bases. CDR3 amino acids: CATSRPEVGGGSSYEQYF. As DNA, the CDR3 is TGTGCCACCAGCAGACCCGAGGTCGGGGGAGGGAGCTCCTACGAGCAGTACTTC. The variable domain in full, completed from reference TRBV15 and TRBJ2-7, reads DAMVIQNPRYQVTQFGKPVTLSCSQTLNHNVMYWYQQKSSQAPKLLFHYYDKDFNNEADTPDNFQSRRPNTSFCFLDIRSPGLGDTAMYLCATSRPEVGGGSSYEQYFGPGTRLTVT.